The 20 T cell receptor beta chains below come from one sample, sequenced in a study of blood T cell repertoires in COVID-19. TCRdb's table, derived via immunoSEQ multiplex PCR, lists solely in-frame clones and lacks some. The table records 180,000 or so clones, approximately 86% of them present only once. The sequencing input was peripheral blood. The receptors were gathered from a man aged 60 to 75 with acute or convalescent COVID-19.

The rearrangement links TRBV18 to TRBJ2-2; D possibly corresponds to TRBD2 (5 bases). The CDR3 is made up of 16 amino acids. Germline CDR1 KGHSH, CDR2 LQKENI. The V end lost 6 bases, the J end lost 2 bases, and 16 bases lay between the germline ends. The CDR3 loop is CASSLGVLDNTGELFF. In nucleotides, the CDR3 is TGTGCCAGCTCCCTCGGGGTGTTGGATAACACCGGGGAGCTGTTTTTT.

A single count supports this clone. The genes are TRBV7-8 and TRBJ2-7; 15 bases fit TRBD2. The CDR3 runs 16 residues. Germline CDR1 reads SGHVS; CDR2 reads FQNEAQ. V trimming: 5 bases; J trimming: 2 bases; junction bases outside the gene matches: 4. In DNA, the CDR3 is TGTGCCAGCAGCCTGGGACTAGCGGGAGGAGCCTACGAGCAGTACTTC. Amino acids: CASSLGLAGGAYEQYF. The full variable domain, in which reference TRBV7-8 and TRBJ2-7 provide the parts outside the CDR3, is GAGVSQSPRYKVAKRGQDVALRCDPISGHVSLFWYQQALGQGPEFLTYFQNEAQLDKSGLPSDRFFAERPEGSVSTLKIQRTQQEDSAVYLCASSLGLAGGAYEQYFGPGTRLTVT.

The genes are TRBV10-1 and TRBJ2-1, with D maybe TRBD1 (5 bases). This CDR3 has 15 amino acids. V was shortened by 3 bases and J by 0 bases, with 9 bases between the two germline ends. The V gene's germline CDR1 is WNHNN and CDR2 SYGVQD (reference sequence). CDR3 region: CASSEDDSSYNEQFF. The CDR3 nucleotides read TGCGCCAGCAGTGAAGATGACAGCTCCTACAATGAGCAGTTCTTC.

This clone came up once. The chain has TRBV5-1 and TRBJ2-1; TRBD1 matches 8 bases. The CDR3 covers 16 residues. V shed 2 bases and J 0 bases; nucleotides not matched to a gene: 4. Germline CDR1 reads SGHRS; CDR2 reads YFSETQ. The DNA for the CDR3 is TGCGCCAGCAGCTTCCAGGGGGCTAGCTCCTACAATGAGCAGTTCTTC. Translated, it gives CASSFQGASSYNEQFF.

J is TRBJ2-1 and V is TRBV3-1 (or the pseudogene TRBV3-2), with 8 bases identical to TRBD2. This CDR3 region has 15 residues. V lost 4 bases to trimming and J lost 6 bases; unmatched junction nucleotides: 8. Germline V lookup: CDR1 LGHDT, CDR2 YNNKEL (reference sequence). As DNA, the CDR3 is TGTGCCAGCAGCCGATCCCCTAGCGGGTCCAATGAGCAGTTCTTC. It is translated as CASSRSPSGSNEQFF.

CDR3 region: CASSYHSGRAGETQYF. CDR3 coding DNA: TGTGCCAGCAGTTATCATAGCGGGAGGGCCGGAGAGACCCAGTACTTC. The chain is built from TRBV6-5 and TRBJ2-5; 11 bases agree with TRBD2. Per germline, CDR1 MNHEY and CDR2 SVGAGI. J lost 4 bases, V lost 3 bases, and 7 bases had no gene match. This CDR3 has 16 residues.

The chain uses TRBV6-5 and TRBJ1-1; 7 positions agree with TRBD1. Losses at the gene ends were 6 bases for V and 0 bases for J; bases not matched to a gene: 4. This CDR3 region has 14 residues. CDR1 MNHEY and CDR2 SVGAGI come from the germline V gene. CDR3: CASRPGQLNTEAFF. In nucleotides, the CDR3 is TGTGCCAGCAGGCCGGGACAGCTGAACACTGAAGCTTTCTTT.

The V call is TRBV10-1, the J call TRBJ2-3, with TRBD2 matching 9 bases. V dropped 8 bases and J dropped 6; count of bases not matched to a gene: 12. Germline CDR1 is WNHNN and CDR2 is SYGVQD (reference sequence). This CDR3 is built from 15 residues. This CDR3 is CASGGNSGSPDTQYF. CDR3 in DNA: TGCGCCAGCGGGGGCAATAGCGGGAGCCCGGATACGCAGTATTTT.

The chain is built from TRBV6-1 and TRBJ1-4; D gene ambiguous. The germline V and J ends were trimmed by 0 bases and 3 bases, with 14 bases remaining between them. Per the germline V gene, CDR1 is MNHNS and CDR2 is SASEGT. This CDR3 comprises 17 residues. The CDR3 bases are TGTGCCAGCAGTGAAGCGCTTCGAGAGCAGGCTAATGAAAAACTGTTTTTT. This codes for CASSEALREQANEKLFF.

The chain has TRBV7-8 and TRBJ1-2; 7 nucleotides match TRBD1. Trimming removed 5 bases from V and 4 bases from J; junction bases left unmatched: 7. Germline loops: CDR1 SGHVS, CDR2 FQNEAQ. CDR3 length: 14 amino acids. In nucleotides, the CDR3 is TGTGCCAGCAGCCCCATTACAGGGGTCTATGGCTACACCTTC. Residues: CASSPITGVYGYTF.

V and J are TRBV28 and TRBJ1-5, with 7 bases identical to TRBD1. The CDR3 totals 15 residues. Losses at the gene ends were 6 bases for V and 7 bases for J; bases not matched to a gene: 12. Looked up from germline, CDR1 is MDHEN and CDR2 is SYDVKM. This CDR3 reads CASRLPGRGAQPQHF. In DNA form, the CDR3 reads TGTGCCAGCAGACTACCCGGCAGGGGGGCCCAGCCCCAGCATTTT.

The chain couples TRBV19 to TRBJ1-2; 7 positions match TRBD1. CDR1 is LNHDA, CDR2 SQIVND, per germline (reference sequence). V shed 6 bases, J shed 4 bases, and the junction held 8 bases outside the gene matches. This CDR3 contains 14 residues. The CDR3 nucleotides read TGTGCCAGTAGCCTTCGACAGGGCACCTATGGCTACACCTTC. This codes for CASSLRQGTYGYTF.

Points on this clone: Different DNA sequences within this sample yield the same CDR3. This chain uses TRBV5-1 with TRBJ2-7; D unclear. The CDR3 is 13 residues long. Germline values: CDR1 SGHRS, CDR2 YFSETQ. V gave up 0 bases and J gave up 2 bases, with 6 bases separating them. The CDR3 DNA follows: TGCGCCAGCAGCTTGGACAGAGCCTACGAGCAGTACTTC. This sequence encodes CASSLDRAYEQYF. Combining the CDR3 with reference TRBV5-1 and TRBJ2-7 gives the whole variable domain KAGVTQTPRYLIKTRGQQVTLSCSPISGHRSVSWYQQTPGQGLQFLFEYFSETQRNKGNFPGRFSGRQFSNSRSEMNVSTLELGDSALYLCASSLDRAYEQYFGPGTRLTVT.

About this clone itself: The sample holds other DNA sequences that translate to the same CDR3. The V call is TRBV5-1, the J call TRBJ1-2; D possibly corresponds to TRBD1 (5 bases). V was pared by 2 bases and J by 2 bases, with 7 bases between. This CDR3 contains 13 residues. Germline V gives CDR1 SGHRS, CDR2 YFSETQ. The CDR3 DNA sequence: TGCGCCAGCAGCTTTGACAGCAACTATGGCTACACCTTC. Translated: CASSFDSNYGYTF. Drawing the rest from reference TRBV5-1 and TRBJ1-2, the complete variable domain is KAGVTQTPRYLIKTRGQQVTLSCSPISGHRSVSWYQQTPGQGLQFLFEYFSETQRNKGNFPGRFSGRQFSNSRSEMNVSTLELGDSALYLCASSFDSNYGYTFGSGTRLTVV.

This sequence joins TRBV15 and TRBJ2-1, with D perhaps matching TRBD2 (5 bases). This CDR3 region has 14 residues. Trimming shortened V by 3 bases and J by 7 bases, and 13 bases separated the two germline ends. Germline lookup yields CDR1 LNHNV and CDR2 YYDKDF (reference sequence). This CDR3 reads CATSSQRPSNEQFF. DNA of the CDR3: TGTGCCACCAGCAGCCAGCGGCCTAGTAATGAGCAGTTCTTC.

J is TRBJ2-7 and V is TRBV18; 7 positions agree with TRBD2. CDR3 length: 14 amino acids. Germline trimming cut 6 bases from V and 3 bases from J; bases unmatched to any gene: 8. CDR1 and CDR2 (germline): KGHSH, LQKENI. CDR3 sequence reads: CASSAGAFIYEQYF. The CDR3 DNA sequence: TGTGCCAGCTCGGCGGGAGCCTTCATCTACGAGCAGTACTTC.

This chain joins TRBV5-1 and TRBJ2-2; 9 bases map to TRBD1. Germline CDR1 is SGHRS and CDR2 is YFSETQ. The CDR3 consists of 15 residues. V trimming: 4 bases; J trimming: 4 bases; junction bases outside the gene matches: 5. The CDR3 here is CASSPTGGRTGELFF. CDR3 nucleotides: TGCGCCAGCAGCCCGACAGGGGGTCGCACCGGGGAGCTGTTTTTT.

V gene TRBV15 combines with J gene TRBJ2-3, with D possibly TRBD1 on 5 matching bases. The CDR3 loop spans 13 amino acids. Between the trimmed V and J ends, which lost 5 bases and 8 bases, there was a span of 14 bases. The germline V gene has CDR1 LNHNV and CDR2 YYDKDF (reference sequence). CDR3 DNA sequence: TGTGCCACCAGCGGTTCCCAGGGCAGTACGCAGTATTTT. It codes for CATSGSQGSTQYF. The entire variable domain, with the rest obtained from reference TRBV15 and TRBJ2-3, is as follows: DAMVIQNPRYQVTQFGKPVTLSCSQTLNHNVMYWYQQKSSQAPKLLFHYYDKDFNNEADTPDNFQSRRPNTSFCFLDIRSPGLGDTAMYLCATSGSQGSTQYFGPGTRLTVL.

This chain links TRBV7-9 with TRBJ2-1; weak D call: TRBD1 (5 bases). CDR1 and CDR2 (germline): SEHNR, FQNEAQ (reference sequence). V was shortened by 5 bases and J by 7 bases, with 18 bases between the two germline ends. This CDR3 region has 15 residues. DNA for the CDR3: TGTGCCAGCAGCCCCAGGACAAGGAAAGGGAATGAGCAGTTCTTC. Translating it yields CASSPRTRKGNEQFF. Full variable domain (missing parts from reference TRBV7-9 and TRBJ2-1): DTGVSQNPRHKITKRGQNVTFRCDPISEHNRLYWYRQTLGQGPEFLTYFQNEAQLEKSRLLSDRFSAERPKGSFSTLEIQRTEQGDSAMYLCASSPRTRKGNEQFFGPGTRLTVL.

The chain combines TRBV7-6 with TRBJ2-2; D is undetermined. This CDR3 contains 17 residues. The germline CDR1 and CDR2 sequences are SGHVS and FNYEAQ. With 5 bases removed from V and 0 bases from J, the gap between germline ends came to 16 bases. The CDR3 region is CASSEPRGTSNTGELFF. The CDR3 region has the DNA TGTGCCAGCAGCGAGCCGCGCGGTACCTCGAACACCGGGGAGCTGTTTTTT.